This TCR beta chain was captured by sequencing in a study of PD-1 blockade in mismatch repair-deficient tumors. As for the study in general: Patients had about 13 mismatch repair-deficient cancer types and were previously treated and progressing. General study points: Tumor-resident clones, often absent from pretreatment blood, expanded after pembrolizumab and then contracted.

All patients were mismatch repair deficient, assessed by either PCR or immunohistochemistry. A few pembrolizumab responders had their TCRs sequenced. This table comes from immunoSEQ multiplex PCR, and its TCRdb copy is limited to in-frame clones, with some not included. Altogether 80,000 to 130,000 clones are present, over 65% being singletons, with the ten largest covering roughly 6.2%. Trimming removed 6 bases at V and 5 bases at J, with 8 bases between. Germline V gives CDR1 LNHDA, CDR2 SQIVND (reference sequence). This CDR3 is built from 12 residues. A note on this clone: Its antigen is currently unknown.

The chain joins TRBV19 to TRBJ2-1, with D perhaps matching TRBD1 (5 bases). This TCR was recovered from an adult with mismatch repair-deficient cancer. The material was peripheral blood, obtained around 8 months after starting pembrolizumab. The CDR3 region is CASSLGDNEQFF. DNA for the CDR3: TGTGCCAGTAGCCTAGGGGACAATGAGCAGTTCTTC.